This entry describes one T cell receptor beta chain. This sample stems from a study of blood T cell repertoires in COVID-19. Original data processing: Quantification of nucleated cells was approximated via reference gene primer amplification. TCRdb keeps only in-frame clones here, not all; method: immunoSEQ multiplex PCR. D and trimming come from the DNA, and the V and J calls and clone size come from that table. The table records 200,000 or so clones, nearly 90% of them present only once. Germline CDR1 reads MDHEN; CDR2 reads SYDVKM. V shed 8 bases, J shed 0 bases, and the junction held 5 bases outside the gene matches. The CDR3 runs to 15 residues.

The chain couples TRBV28 to TRBJ1-3; 9 bases match TRBD1. This TCR came from a man aged 30-40 years who had recovered from COVID-19. What was sequenced was PBMCs or T cells enriched from blood (not recorded which). CDR3 bases: TGTGCCAGCGGGGACAGGGATCTCTCTGGAAACACCATATATTTT. Its translation is CASGDRDLSGNTIYF.